A single T cell receptor (beta chain) is shown here with its context. The target antigen is unknown. The DNA is omitted, as the CDR3 cannot be located on it reliably, and the CDR3 follows TCRdb's listing. The record originates from a study of post-analysis software for immune sequencing data. Study results and caveats: Compared with controls, patients had more of about five TRBV segments, including TRBV5-6, TRBV5-1 and TRBV20-1.

Every TCR beta cDNA library bore unique molecular identifiers. MiXCR, run by TCRdb on the PCR reads, gives a single entry per CDR3 protein. Of hundreds of thousands of distinct CDR3 sequences in the sample, approximately 59% were seen once. The CDR3 is 16 amino acids long, termini counted. This receptor was identified in a girl aged 2 to 9 with multiple sclerosis. Sequences were obtained from blood. V gene TRBV12-3 or TRBV12-4 combines with J gene TRBJ1-5; no check of the table's D call, TRBD1, against the DNA was made. CDR3 sequence: CASSLVGQGAIQPRHF.